This TCR beta chain was sequenced for a study of OX40 agonist ivuxolimab in advanced cancers. General study points: There were, on average, more expanded clones in CD8+ T cells than in CD4+.

This clone was detected only a few times. Its antigen is not known. Libraries were prepared by immunoSEQ multiplex PCR; TCRdb keeps only in-frame clonotypes and omits some of them. Here the sample spans over 80,000 clones, 90% to 95% being singletons. Germline V CDR1 and CDR2: SNHLY, FYNNEI. The CDR3 length is 13 residues. V lost 6 bases and J 10 bases, leaving 18 bases between the germline ends. The TCR sequence derives from an adult with an advanced solid tumor such as melanoma, head and neck, liver or kidney cancer. The chain joins TRBV2 to TRBJ1-1; the D is unclear. Specimen: CD4+ or CD8+ T cells sorted from blood, collected in a trial of the OX40 agonist ivuxolimab. The CDR3 reads CASRSGRYDGAFF. DNA for the CDR3: TGTGCCAGCAGATCCGGCCGCTACGACGGAGCTTTCTTT.